Following are 3 T cell receptor beta chains from one sample sequenced in a study of cytomegalovirus exposure and HLA in healthy donors. Amplification used 60 Vbeta primers and 13 Jbeta primers. Method: immunoSEQ multiplex PCR; TCRdb's copy keeps in-frame clones and lacks some. The table shows 89,000 or so clones, with approximately 84% occurring only once. Sequencing used PBMCs. All receptors come from a young woman in good health and CMV-seropositive.

The count of this clone is one. The V and J genes are TRBV20-1 and TRBJ2-5, with D possibly matching TRBD1 (6 bases). Germline assignment: CDR1 DFQATT and CDR2 SNEGSKA (reference sequence). Trimming left V 3 bases short and J 5 bases short, with 7 bases between. The CDR3 consists of 11 residues. This CDR3 is CSASDRETQYF. Here the CDR3 DNA reads TGCAGTGCTAGTGACAGGGAGACCCAGTACTTC.

This clone was found once. The chain uses TRBV5-1 and TRBJ2-7, with a tentative D call TRBD2 (6 bases). The V end lost 3 bases, the J end lost 1 base, and 17 bases lay between the germline ends. Looked up from germline, CDR1 is SGHRS and CDR2 is YFSETQ. This CDR3 has 16 amino acids. CDR3 bases: TGCGCCAGCAGCTGGACTCTTGCCGGGACTTCCTACGAGCAGTACTTC. Its protein is CASSWTLAGTSYEQYF. The full variable domain, with the rest looked up from reference TRBV5-1 and TRBJ2-7, is KAGVTQTPRYLIKTRGQQVTLSCSPISGHRSVSWYQQTPGQGLQFLFEYFSETQRNKGNFPGRFSGRQFSNSRSEMNVSTLELGDSALYLCASSWTLAGTSYEQYFGPGTRLTVT.

For the CDR3, the DNA is TGCGCCAGCACAGCGGGGGGCCCCTACGAGCAGTACTTC. The encoded protein is CASTAGGPYEQYF. The V call is TRBV5-1, the J call TRBJ2-7, with 9 positions matching TRBD2. CDR3 length equals 13 residues. V shed 6 bases and J 2 bases; nucleotides not matched to a gene: 3. The germline V gene has CDR1 SGHRS and CDR2 YFSETQ.